This paragraph reports one T cell receptor (beta chain). Its antigen target is currently unknown. No much larger clone exists at a distance of one base, and base qualities are not known. The data belong to a study of T cell repertoires in cytomegalovirus infection (dated by TCRdb to about 2019). Broadly, across the study: Alongside well-studied HLA-B-restricted epitopes, the peptide stimulations were aimed at recently identified HLA-C-restricted CMV epitopes, whose presentation resists viral immunomodulation. Donor HLA type was relevant to the analysis, as public TCR beta signatures indicated carriage of CMV infection together with the matching HLA type.

Study-level results and caveats: The ex vivo response was dominated by HLA-C-restricted CMV-specific TCR beta clonotypes, which also provided the single most frequent clonotype in two of eight donors. In both this cohort and an independent cohort of 350 to 400 donors, the cumulative frequency of public TCR beta family members distinguished carriers of CMV infection plus the relevant HLA type.

V loses 0 bases of germline sequence and J loses 1 base, and the interval between the two ends is 13 bases. From the cysteine through the phenylalanine, the CDR3 covers 18 amino acids. Just CDR3 DNA is preserved here, 54 bases in frame from base 1. This specimen's treatment or condition label, per the study, means: in vitro stimulation with specific CMV peptide epitopes to enrich CMV-specific T cells. Sequencer: Illumina HiSeq 1500. The public sequencing data were trimmed at Q25 with fastp and processed into clonotypes with MiXCR by TCRdb, which kept only in-frame beta chains. Each entry is one CDR3 protein sequence, shown with its most common DNA and genes. This sample lists fewer than 900,000 distinct CDR3 sequences; roughly 29% were detected once. Clones ranked in the top ten supply around 14% of the sample.

The TCR originated in a human donor in good health (CMV status not recorded). Some clones in this sample may be carry-over from other donors' samples. The chain is encoded by TRBV12-3 or TRBV12-4 joined to TRBJ2-6; the D gene lacks a confident call. This specimen was cultured CD8+ T cells from PBMCs, taken from culture after CMV antigen stimulation. The sequence in DNA is TGTGCCAGCAGTTTAGCGAGACCACGGAGATCTGGGGCCAACGTCCTGACTTTC. This encodes CASSLARPRRSGANVLTF.